This TCR beta chain is from a study of post-analysis software for immune sequencing data. Study-wide findings and caveats: By F measure, strong co-clustering occurred among samples prepared in the same batch. Patients carried roughly 5 TRBV segments more frequently than controls did, and TRBV5-6, TRBV5-1 and TRBV20-1 were among them. Controls had significantly higher normalized Chao1 diversity than multiple sclerosis patients.

The library was made from cDNA and included unique molecular identifiers. TCRdb re-analysed the PCR reads in MiXCR, keeping a single row per CDR3 protein. The sample consists of approximately 690,000 distinct CDR3 sequences, 55% to 70% of them appearing once. Concerning this clonotype itself: Its antigen is unidentified. The junction differs from germline at one of its ends, possibly a read error.

The CDR3 is made up of 12 amino acids. CDR1 is LNHNV, CDR2 YYDKDF, per germline (reference sequence). What was sequenced was blood. This TCR was sampled from a girl aged 2 to 10 with multiple sclerosis. This rearrangement joins TRBV15 to TRBJ2-1, with D perhaps TRBD1 (6 bases). The CDR3 DNA sequence: TGTGCCGCCAGCAGAGATGACAGGGAGCAGTTCTTC. Amino acids: CAASRDDREQFF.